This T cell receptor beta chain comes out of a study of shared clonotypes between healthy human individuals. Study conclusions and caveats: Among the subsets, naive ones generally showed larger estimated richness than memory ones. Clonotype sharing across donors was expected to vary with sequencing depth.

A note on this clone: Its antigen remains unknown.

Trimming took 0 bases from V and 7 from J; bases not matched to a gene: 14. Germline V gene lookup returns CDR1 WNHNN and CDR2 SYGVQD (reference sequence). The CDR3 loop spans 18 amino acids. Positive CCR7 selection of CD45RO-negative cells yielded the naive CD8 cells, and terminally differentiated effector memory CD45RA+ cells were excluded. Every immunoSEQ plate was one replicate of a subset's evenly spread DNA. Generated by immunoSEQ multiplex PCR, the TCRdb table keeps only in-frame clones and is missing some. The sample contains about 2 million clones, around 96% of which appear only once. The source material was naive CD8+ T cells sorted from blood. The source of this sequence is a man between 18 and 29 years old in good health. The chain joins TRBV10-1 to TRBJ2-5; 10 bases are shared with TRBD2. The chain's CDR3 is CASSESAFQREGGGTQYF. DNA of the CDR3: TGCGCCAGCAGTGAGTCGGCTTTTCAGCGGGAGGGCGGAGGGACCCAGTACTTC.